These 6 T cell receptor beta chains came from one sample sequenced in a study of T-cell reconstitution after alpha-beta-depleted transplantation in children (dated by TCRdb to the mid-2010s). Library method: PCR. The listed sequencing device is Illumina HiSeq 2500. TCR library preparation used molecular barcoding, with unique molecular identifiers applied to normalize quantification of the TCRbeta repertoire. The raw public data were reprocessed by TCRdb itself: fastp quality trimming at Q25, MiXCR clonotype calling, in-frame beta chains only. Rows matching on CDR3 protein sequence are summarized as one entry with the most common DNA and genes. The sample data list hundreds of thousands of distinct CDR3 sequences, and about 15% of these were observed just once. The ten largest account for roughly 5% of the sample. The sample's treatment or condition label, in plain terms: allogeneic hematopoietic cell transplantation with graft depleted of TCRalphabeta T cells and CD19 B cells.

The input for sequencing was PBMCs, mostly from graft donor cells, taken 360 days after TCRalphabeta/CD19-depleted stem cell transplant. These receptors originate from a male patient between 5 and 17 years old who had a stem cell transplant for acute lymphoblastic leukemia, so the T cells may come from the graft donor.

The CDR3 sequence is CASSPRQGTRPYEQYF. The CDR3 DNA is TGTGCCAGCAGCCCCCGACAGGGGACCAGGCCTTACGAGCAGTACTTC. V and J are TRBV14 and TRBJ2-7; 8 bases fit TRBD1. CDR3 size: 16 residues. V dropped 4 bases and J dropped 4; count of bases not matched to a gene: 12. The germline V gene has CDR1 SGHDN and CDR2 FVKESK.

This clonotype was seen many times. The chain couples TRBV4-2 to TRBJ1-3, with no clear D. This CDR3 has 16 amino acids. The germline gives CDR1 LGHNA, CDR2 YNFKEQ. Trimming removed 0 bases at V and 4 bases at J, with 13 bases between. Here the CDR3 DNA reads TGTGCCAGCAGCCAAGAAAAGGAATGGAGGGGAAACACCATATATTTT. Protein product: CASSQEKEWRGNTIYF.

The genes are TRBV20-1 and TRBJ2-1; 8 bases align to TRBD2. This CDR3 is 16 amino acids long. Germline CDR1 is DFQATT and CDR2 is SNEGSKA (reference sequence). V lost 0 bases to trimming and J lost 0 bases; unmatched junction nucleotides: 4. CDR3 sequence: CSARDRRGGSYNEQFF. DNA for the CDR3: TGCAGTGCTAGAGATCGACGGGGGGGCTCCTACAATGAGCAGTTCTTC.

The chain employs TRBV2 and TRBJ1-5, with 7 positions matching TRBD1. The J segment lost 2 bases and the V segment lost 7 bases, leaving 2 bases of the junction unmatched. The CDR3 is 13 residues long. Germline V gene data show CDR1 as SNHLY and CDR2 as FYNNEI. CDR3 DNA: TGTGCCAGCAAAACAGGGGGCAATCAGCCCCAGCATTTT. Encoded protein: CASKTGGNQPQHF. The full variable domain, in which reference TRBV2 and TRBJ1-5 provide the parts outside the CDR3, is EPEVTQTPSHQVTQMGQEVILRCVPISNHLYFYWYRQILGQKVEFLVSFYNNEISEKSEIFDDQFSVERPDGSNFTLKIRSTKLEDSAMYFCASKTGGNQPQHFGDGTRLSIL.

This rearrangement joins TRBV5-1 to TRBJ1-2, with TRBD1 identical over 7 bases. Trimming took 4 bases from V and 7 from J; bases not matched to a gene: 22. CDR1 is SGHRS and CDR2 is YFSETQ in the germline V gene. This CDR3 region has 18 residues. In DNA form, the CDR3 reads TGCGCCAGCAGCCTACAGGGGTCGGGACGTCCCGGTACCTTTGGCTACACCTTC. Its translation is CASSLQGSGRPGTFGYTF.

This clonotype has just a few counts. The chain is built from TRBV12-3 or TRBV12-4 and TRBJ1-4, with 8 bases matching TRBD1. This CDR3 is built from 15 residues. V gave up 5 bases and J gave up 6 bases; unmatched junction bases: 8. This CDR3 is CASSRRTGRDEKLFF. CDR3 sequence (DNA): TGTGCCAGCAGTCGACGGACAGGGCGAGATGAAAAACTGTTTTTT.